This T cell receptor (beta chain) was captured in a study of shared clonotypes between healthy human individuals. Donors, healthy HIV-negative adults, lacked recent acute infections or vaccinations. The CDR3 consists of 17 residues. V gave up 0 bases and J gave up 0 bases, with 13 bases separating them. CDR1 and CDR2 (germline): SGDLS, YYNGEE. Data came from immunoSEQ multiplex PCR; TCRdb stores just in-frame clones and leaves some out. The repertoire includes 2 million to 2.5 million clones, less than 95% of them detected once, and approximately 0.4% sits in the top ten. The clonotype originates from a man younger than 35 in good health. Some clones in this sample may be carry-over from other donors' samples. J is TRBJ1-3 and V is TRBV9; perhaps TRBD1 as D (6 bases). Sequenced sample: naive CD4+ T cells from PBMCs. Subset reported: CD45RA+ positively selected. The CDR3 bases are TGTGCCAGCAGCGTAGCTCCGGACAGTCACTCTGGAAACACCATATATTTT. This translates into CASSVAPDSHSGNTIYF.